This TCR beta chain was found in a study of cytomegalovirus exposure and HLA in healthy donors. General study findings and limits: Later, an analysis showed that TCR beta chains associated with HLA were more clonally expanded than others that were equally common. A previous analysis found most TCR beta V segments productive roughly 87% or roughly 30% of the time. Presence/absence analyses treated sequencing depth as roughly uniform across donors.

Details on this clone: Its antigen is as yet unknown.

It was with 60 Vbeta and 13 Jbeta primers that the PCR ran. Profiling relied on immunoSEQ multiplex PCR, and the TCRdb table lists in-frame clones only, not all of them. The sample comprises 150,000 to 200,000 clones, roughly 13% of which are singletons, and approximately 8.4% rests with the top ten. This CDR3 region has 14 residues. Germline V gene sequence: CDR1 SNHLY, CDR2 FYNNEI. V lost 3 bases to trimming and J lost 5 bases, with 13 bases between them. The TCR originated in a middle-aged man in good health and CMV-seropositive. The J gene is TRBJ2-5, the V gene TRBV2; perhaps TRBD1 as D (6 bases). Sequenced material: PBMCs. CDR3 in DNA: TGTGCCAGCAGTGAGGGCAGGGGAGCCGAGACCCAGTACTTC. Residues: CASSEGRGAETQYF.